Presented here are 13 T cell receptor beta chains from one specimen sequenced in a study of T cells in Graves' hyperthyroidism and ophthalmopathy. RNA transcripts yielded amplified TCR beta CDR3 regions. Using the HTBI primer set, a first-round RT-PCR was run on the TCR CDR3. A single record per CDR3 protein comes from TCRdb applying MiXCR to the multiplex PCR reads. The table has under 300,000 distinct CDR3 sequences, 13% to 15% seen once. Source material: blood. All receptors come from a woman in her thirties or forties with Graves' hyperthyroidism that later progressed to Graves' ophthalmopathy.

V and J are TRBV11-2 and TRBJ2-7, with 16 bases identical to TRBD2. V was clipped by 5 bases and J by 6 bases; unmatched bases: 7. Germline V gene data show CDR1 as SGHAT and CDR2 as FQNNGV. The CDR3 has 16 residues. This CDR3 is CASSAGLAGGPVEQYF. DNA for the CDR3: TGTGCCAGCAGCGCGGGACTAGCGGGAGGGCCTGTCGAGCAGTACTTC.

This clonotype was found many times. V gene TRBV2 combines with J gene TRBJ1-1; D is ambiguous. This CDR3 has 14 residues. V lost 6 bases to trimming and J lost 4 bases, with 15 bases between them. Germline CDR1 SNHLY, CDR2 FYNNEI. The DNA for the CDR3 is TGTGCCAGCAGAGGACCGAGTCTGGGCACTGAAGCTTTCTTT. This gives the protein CASRGPSLGTEAFF.

The sample holds a few counts of this clonotype. The V call is TRBV19, the J call TRBJ2-5; 10 bases are a match to TRBD2. Germline CDR1 reads LNHDA; CDR2 reads SQIVND (reference sequence). The CDR3 is 18 residues long. Trimming at V came to 3 bases and at J to 4 bases, leaving 14 bases not matched to a gene. Here the CDR3 reads CASSISSGSPVLGETQYF. Here the CDR3 DNA reads TGTGCCAGTAGTATCTCTAGCGGGAGTCCGGTTCTGGGAGAGACCCAGTACTTC.

A remark on this clonotype: This clone may be a read error of a much larger clone one base away. Because the CDR3 is missing its conserved closing phenylalanine or tryptophan, this is likely a read error. The gene calls are TRBV6-2 or TRBV6-3 and TRBJ2-4; D remains ambiguous. This CDR3 region has 15 residues. CDR1 is MNHEY, CDR2 SVGEGT, per germline. Between the trimmed V and J ends, which lost 5 bases and 0 bases, there was a span of 11 bases. In DNA, the CDR3 is TGTGCCAGCAGTCACCTAGGCCCAGCCAAAAACATTCAGTACCTC. Protein product: CASSHLGPAKNIQYL.

This clonotype was detected only a few times. The chain uses TRBV7-9 and TRBJ2-2, with no clear D. V dropped 5 bases and J dropped 3 bases, with 10 bases sitting between them. Looked up from germline, CDR1 is SEHNR and CDR2 is FQNEAQ (reference sequence). The CDR3 extends over 14 amino acids. This chain's CDR3 is CASSLQVHTGELFF. The CDR3 nucleotides read TGTGCCAGCAGCCTTCAGGTACACACCGGGGAGCTGTTTTTT.

The rearrangement joins TRBV2 to TRBJ2-6; no clear D gene. The CDR3 spans 15 residues. V lost 6 bases and J 0 bases, leaving 9 bases between the germline ends. Germline V gene lookup returns CDR1 SNHLY and CDR2 FYNNEI. DNA of the CDR3: TGTGCCAGCAGCAAAGATTTCTCTGGGGCCAACGTCCTGACTTTC. Translated: CASSKDFSGANVLTF.

About this clonotype itself: Being one base from a much bigger clone, this may be a read error. The rearrangement uses TRBV6-2 or TRBV6-3 and TRBJ1-2, with D tentatively TRBD1 (5 bases). In germline, CDR1 is MNHEY, CDR2 SVGEGT. The CDR3 consists of 11 residues. The CDR3 protein is CARSRQFGYTF. CDR3 sequence (DNA): TGTGCCCGCAGTAGACAGTTTGGCTACACCTTC.

In this sample, this clonotype turned up many times. V is TRBV20-1 and J is TRBJ2-7; 9 nucleotides match TRBD1. The V gene's germline CDR1 is DFQATT and CDR2 SNEGSKA (reference sequence). This CDR3 comprises 14 residues. After removal of 5 bases from V and 2 bases from J, the junction contained 7 bases not matched to a gene. The CDR3 sequence is CSAPPGQGPYEQYF. CDR3 coding DNA: TGCAGTGCTCCACCGGGACAGGGACCCTACGAGCAGTACTTC.

This clonotype was seen repeatedly, ten times or more. This sequence joins TRBV4-1 and TRBJ1-6; D not certain. Germline lookup yields CDR1 MGHRA and CDR2 YSYEKL. V dropped 4 bases and J dropped 13 bases, with 17 bases sitting between them. The CDR3 has 14 amino acids. Here the CDR3 reads CASSRIGSVNPLHF. The CDR3, as DNA: TGCGCCAGCAGCCGAATAGGCAGCGTCAACCCCCTCCACTTT.

This clonotype was recorded at least ten times. This rearrangement joins TRBV2 to TRBJ1-1, with D possibly matching TRBD1 (5 bases). V shed 6 bases and J shed 0 bases, with 14 bases lying between them. Per germline, CDR1 SNHLY and CDR2 FYNNEI. This CDR3 contains 15 residues. CDR3 in DNA: TGTGCCAGCAGCGCTCTTCGACAGTTGAACACTGAAGCTTTCTTT. This translates into CASSALRQLNTEAFF.

This clonotype was counted ten times or more. The V call is TRBV5-1, the J call TRBJ2-7; the D call may be TRBD1 or TRBD2 (6 bases each). Germline CDR1 SGHRS, CDR2 YFSETQ. The V end was cut by 5 bases, the J end by 5 bases, with 17 bases between. The CDR3 is made up of 14 amino acids. The CDR3 DNA follows: TGCGCCAGCAGTCGTCGCGGGACACCCGACGAGCAGTACTTC. This encodes CASSRRGTPDEQYF. Supplemented by reference TRBV5-1 and TRBJ2-7, the full variable domain reads KAGVTQTPRYLIKTRGQQVTLSCSPISGHRSVSWYQQTPGQGLQFLFEYFSETQRNKGNFPGRFSGRQFSNSRSEMNVSTLELGDSALYLCASSRRGTPDEQYFGPGTRLTVT.

For this clonotype: This may be a read error, as it is one base from a much larger clone. This rearrangement joins TRBV9 to TRBJ1-1; D not resolved. Germline V lookup: CDR1 SGDLS, CDR2 YYNGEE. The CDR3 spans 15 residues. V gave up 1 base and J gave up 3 bases, with 13 bases separating them. In DNA, the CDR3 is TGTGCCAGCAGCGTATTCCCCGGGCCTCACACTGAAGCTTTCTTT. It specifies CASSVFPGPHTEAFF.

This clonotype was found many times. J is TRBJ2-7 and V is TRBV18; D is uncertain. There are 14 residues in the CDR3. Trimming cost V 6 bases and J 7 bases, with 19 bases left between them. Germline assignment: CDR1 KGHSH and CDR2 LQKENI. CDR3 coding DNA: TGTGCCAGCTCGGACCGGAATTTATCCCCGGAGCAGTACTTC. It yields the protein CASSDRNLSPEQYF.